These T cell receptor beta chains were read from a single sample in a study of T cell clones after liver transplantation. The repertoire was sequenced with immunoSEQ multiplex PCR; TCRdb's copy has only in-frame clones and lacks some. The sample gives about 51,000 clones, roughly nine tenths of which show up once; around 14% is in the top ten. This material consisted of CD8+ T cells from blood, taken 12 months after liver transplant. The source is a human patient who received a liver transplant. The graft donor may account for some of the T cells. The CDR3 runs from the conserved cysteine through the conserved F or W. The D gene is left open where the match is weak. The size field is filled for only some rows; it gives once, few, many or a size class.

size,V,J,D,CDR3,DNA
.,TRBV5-4,TRBJ2-7,.,CASSQDQGWDSYEQYF,TGTGCCAGCAGTCAGGACCAGGGGTGGGATTCCTACGAGCAGTACTTC
.,TRBV14,TRBJ2-2,TRBD1,CASSQGRGYTGELFF,TGTGCCAGCAGCCAAGGCAGGGGGTACACCGGGGAGCTGTTTTTT
few,TRBV27,TRBJ2-7,TRBD1,CASSPTGHEQYF,TGTGCCAGCAGTCCGACAGGGCACGAGCAGTACTTC
.,TRBV4-1,TRBJ2-7,.,CASSQTPDYEQYF,TGCGCCAGCAGCCAAACCCCGGACTACGAGCAGTACTTC
.,TRBV28,TRBJ2-3,.,CASRERGAEVPDTQYF,TGTGCCAGCCGGGAACGGGGGGCGGAGGTGCCAGATACGCAGTATTTT
.,TRBV30,TRBJ1-1,.,CAWSVLSEAFF,TGTGCCTGGAGTGTACTCAGTGAAGCTTTCTTT
.,TRBV19,TRBJ1-4,.,CASSRTDYNEKLFF,TGTGCCAGTAGTCGGACAGACTATAATGAAAAACTGTTTTTT
.,TRBV9,TRBJ2-7,.,CASSVEGGNYEQYF,TGTGCCAGCAGCGTAGAAGGCGGGAACTACGAGCAGTACTTC
.,TRBV28,TRBJ2-7,.,CASSLRLNSYEQYF,TGTGCCAGCAGTTTACGACTCAACTCCTACGAGCAGTACTTC
.,TRBV11-2,TRBJ2-2,.,CASSFSGGNTGELFF,TGTGCCAGCAGCTTCTCCGGGGGAAACACCGGGGAGCTGTTTTTT
.,TRBV25-1,TRBJ2-7,.,CASRDGFYEQYF,TGTGCCAGTCGGGACGGATTCTACGAGCAGTACTTC
.,TRBV7-9,TRBJ2-7,TRBD1,CASSDTGVAYEQYF,TGTGCCAGCAGCGATACAGGGGTAGCCTACGAGCAGTACTTC
.,TRBV28,TRBJ2-2,TRBD2,CASSPTHGAGGVYTGELFF,TGTGCCAGCAGTCCCACGCACGGAGCGGGAGGGGTGTACACCGGGGAGCTGTTTTTT
.,TRBV27,TRBJ1-5,.,CASSSGGQPQHF,TGTGCCAGCAGTTCGGGCGGGCAGCCCCAGCATTTT
once,TRBV7-9,TRBJ2-2,.,CASRSHGTAAMELFF,TGTGCCAGCAGGTCCCACGGGACGGCCGCGATGGAGCTGTTTTTT
.,TRBV5-4,TRBJ2-7,TRBD2,CASSPGTSGYEQYF,TGTGCCAGCAGCCCAGGGACTAGCGGCTACGAGCAGTACTTC
.,TRBV18,TRBJ1-1,.,CASSPKRDEAFF,TGTGCCAGCTCACCAAAGAGGGATGAAGCTTTCTTT
.,TRBV4-1,TRBJ1-1,.,CASSQTGMDAFF,TGCGCCAGCAGCCAGACCGGAATGGATGCTTTCTTT
once,TRBV7-9,TRBJ1-2,.,CASSLASSPGSGYTF,TGTGCCAGCAGCTTAGCGTCTTCTCCCGGGTCTGGCTACACCTTC
.,TRBV7-9,TRBJ1-2,TRBD1,CASASTGGPSGGYTF,TGTGCCAGCGCGTCTACAGGGGGCCCTTCGGGGGGCTACACCTTC
.,TRBV11-1,TRBJ2-1,TRBD2,CASRASRLALHEQFF,TGTGCCAGCAGGGCAAGTCGACTAGCGCTACATGAGCAGTTCTTC
.,TRBV10-3,TRBJ2-1,.,CAISSPGLYSDEQFF,TGTGCCATCAGTTCCCCCGGACTGTACTCGGATGAGCAGTTCTTC